This TCR beta chain was retrieved from a study of shared clonotypes between healthy human individuals (dated by TCRdb to the early 2020s). Regarding the research as a whole: Three men and a couple of women, aged 18 to 49 years, made up the cohort. Blood TCR repertoires of roughly 5 healthy adults were deeply sequenced to estimate repertoire size and the extent of clonotype sharing between individuals. To increase sequencing depth and limit assay-specific biases, TCR repertoire library preparation and sequencing were carried out by different laboratories using diverse techniques. Between about 0.8 and 9 billion PBMCs per donor were obtained by leukapheresis.

About this clone: The antigen this receptor binds is unknown. The sample holds no much larger clone one base away, and base qualities are not on file.

The paper as a whole reports these results and caveats: Based on pairwise subsampling, the degree of clonotype sharing among donors was expected to be affected by sequencing depth. The small number of donors limited the genetic and exposure-history diversity represented. Sampling was limited to blood, and TCR repertoires in tissue likely differ from TCR repertoires in blood.

Trimming removed 5 bases from V and 0 bases from J, leaving 22 bases between the germline ends. The germline V gene encodes CDR1 LNHDA and CDR2 SQIVND (reference sequence). The CDR3 sequence holds 19 residues, the cysteine and phenylalanine included. CDR3 DNA only is kept here, 57 bases in frame from base 1. Healthy HIV-negative adults with no recently reported acute infections or vaccinations were included as donors. Only Caucasian adults living in Nashville, Tennessee, USA were represented among the donors. In the unsorted samples, some 94 million PBMCs were counted, and genomic DNA was extracted using the QIAamp DNA Blood Mini kit. After blood collection by leukapheresis, PBMCs were isolated using Ficoll-Histopaque density gradient centrifugation and then cryopreserved in the vapor phase of liquid nitrogen. TCR CDR3 regions were amplified from genomic DNA by multiplex PCR using the deep immunoSEQ assay. For each cell subset, the extracted genomic DNA was distributed evenly across all wells of several immunoSEQ 96-well plates, and each plate served as one replicate. Each replicate PCR for unsorted PBMC received about 0.3 ug genomic DNA, equal to 30,000 to 35,000 T cell genomes. Unsorted PBMC genomic DNA was sequenced across ten immunoSEQ deep assay plates. The purified libraries were quantified using a Qubit 3.0 fluorometer, sized with a Bioanalyzer 2100, and then quantified again using the KAPA Library Quantification kit. Every immunoSEQ 96-well plate was sequenced on a dedicated single-read 150-cycle Illumina NextSeq 550 flow cell. The study's processing was this. The immunoSEQ output contained only junctional sequences without quality scores, so filtering could not match that applied to full-length reads. Sequences were annotated with PyIR, a Python wrapper for IgBLAST v1.9, and V/J genes and CDR3 were assigned using IMGT germline references. Reads were removed for weak V/J assignments (E-value above 1e-6), missing CDR3, stop codons, out-of-frame junctions, or ambiguous translated residues. A V3J clonotype was defined by an identical inferred V gene, J gene, and CDR3 amino acid sequence. The percentage overlap between two repertoires was calculated by dividing the number of shared unique clonotypes by the size of the smaller repertoire. Three approaches were used to assess repertoire richness: RTK rarefaction, the Chao1 estimator, and Recon v2.1 estimates of unobserved clonotypes. TCRdb obtained this table from immuneACCESS and retained in-frame rearrangements with V and J assigned. These tables miss some clones; where compared with another copy, unresolved V genes account for less than half of the shortfall, and the remainder is unexplained. D and trimming were read from the DNA, whereas the V and J calls and clone size are those reported in that table. Counted in this sample were fewer than 600,000 clones; roughly four fifths of them appeared once. 12% of the sample is taken by the ten largest.

The specimen was PBMCs. The receptor's source is a woman aged 40 to 50 in good health. Some clones in this sample may be carry-over from other donors' samples. The sequence joins TRBV19 to TRBJ2-2; perhaps TRBD1 is the D gene, with 6 bases matching. The nucleotide sequence reads TGTGCCAGTAGTTATTTTGGTGGGGGCTTAGGTACGAACACCGGGGAGCTGTTTTTT. Its translation is CASSYFGGGLGTNTGELFF.